The entry below gives a single T cell receptor beta chain sequence along with its context. The antigen remains undetermined. The ends were cut back, 7 bases at V and 4 bases at J, with 11 bases in the middle. CDR1 and CDR2 from the germline V gene are MDHEN and SYDVKM. This CDR3 spans 13 amino acids. The authors split each subset's genomic DNA evenly across several immunoSEQ plates. TCRdb's table, derived via immunoSEQ multiplex PCR, lists solely in-frame clones and lacks some. This sample carries approximately 1.4 million clones, 95% to 99% of them seen once, and the ten largest clones take less than 0.55%. The sample is drawn from a study of shared clonotypes between healthy human individuals. General observations from the study: Measured sharing among donors was expected to vary with sequencing depth.

Sequenced input: naive CD4+ T cells sorted from blood. Subset given: CD45RA+ positively selected. The rearrangement links TRBV28 to TRBJ1-5; D possibly corresponds to TRBD1 (5 bases). The sequence derives from a man aged 30-40 years in good health. CDR3: CASTLGTNQPQHF. The CDR3 DNA sequence: TGTGCCAGCACCCTTGGGACTAATCAGCCCCAGCATTTT.